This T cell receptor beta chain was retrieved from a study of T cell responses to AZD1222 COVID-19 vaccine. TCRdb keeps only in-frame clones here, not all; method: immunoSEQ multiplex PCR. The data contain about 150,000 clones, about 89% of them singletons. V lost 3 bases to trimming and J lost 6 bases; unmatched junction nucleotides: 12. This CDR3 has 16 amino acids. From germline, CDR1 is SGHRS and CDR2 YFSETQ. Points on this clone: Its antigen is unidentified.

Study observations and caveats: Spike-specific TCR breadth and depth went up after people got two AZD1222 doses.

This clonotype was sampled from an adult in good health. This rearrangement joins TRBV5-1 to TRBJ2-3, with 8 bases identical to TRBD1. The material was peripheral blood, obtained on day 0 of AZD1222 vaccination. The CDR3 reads CASSWGRTGRSDTQYF. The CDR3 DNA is TGCGCCAGCAGCTGGGGACGGACAGGGAGGTCGGATACGCAGTATTTT. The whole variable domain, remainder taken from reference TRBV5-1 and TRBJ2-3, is KAGVTQTPRYLIKTRGQQVTLSCSPISGHRSVSWYQQTPGQGLQFLFEYFSETQRNKGNFPGRFSGRQFSNSRSEMNVSTLELGDSALYLCASSWGRTGRSDTQYFGPGTRLTVL.